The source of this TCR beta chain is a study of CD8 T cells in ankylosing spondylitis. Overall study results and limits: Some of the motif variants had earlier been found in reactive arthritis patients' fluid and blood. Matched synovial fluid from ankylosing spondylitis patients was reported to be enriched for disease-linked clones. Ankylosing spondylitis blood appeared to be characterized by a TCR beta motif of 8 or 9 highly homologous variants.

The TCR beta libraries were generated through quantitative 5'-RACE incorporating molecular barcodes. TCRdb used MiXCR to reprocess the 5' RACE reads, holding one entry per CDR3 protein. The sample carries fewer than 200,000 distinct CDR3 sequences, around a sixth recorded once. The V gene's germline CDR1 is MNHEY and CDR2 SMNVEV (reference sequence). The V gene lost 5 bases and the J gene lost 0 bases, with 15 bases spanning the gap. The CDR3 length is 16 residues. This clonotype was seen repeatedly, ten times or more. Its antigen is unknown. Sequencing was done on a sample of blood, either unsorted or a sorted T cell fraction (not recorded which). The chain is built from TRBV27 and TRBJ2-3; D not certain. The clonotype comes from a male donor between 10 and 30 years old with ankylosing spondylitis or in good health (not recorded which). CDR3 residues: CASSPLLHSSTDTQYF. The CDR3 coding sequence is TGTGCCAGCAGTCCCCTACTCCACTCTAGCACAGATACGCAGTATTTT.